This T cell receptor (beta chain) is drawn from a study of cytomegalovirus exposure and HLA in healthy donors (dated by TCRdb to the late 2010s). Regarding the complete study: According to an earlier analysis of around 600 of the donors, about 180 million T cells yielded 100 million or so unique TCR beta sequences and 276 Gb of sequence data. About 330 gigabases of sequencing data and around 90 million unique TCR sequences made up an early release that covered several hundred HLA-typed donors. Of the roughly 390 genotyped donors, 70% to 90% were placed in the genetic ancestry cluster associated with self-reported Caucasian donors. The aim of the study was to test whether cataloging public T cell receptors could identify signatures of past pathogen exposure. The study used immunosequencing to profile the T cell repertoires of 670 or so subjects and linked those repertoires to cytomegalovirus serostatus. In addition to the first cohort of around 670 subjects, a separate validation cohort of 120 different subjects was used. The study combined high-throughput TCR immunosequencing, statistical association of individual TCRs with disease status, and machine learning to predict cytomegalovirus infection status. A later analysis re-analyzed previously published TCR beta repertoires from 660 or so donors and added high-resolution HLA genotyping to study TCR occurrence patterns. The later analysis used no new phenotypic data to find candidate immune exposures, relying instead on TCR beta sequences and their occurrence across donors. An earlier analysis of around 580 of the donors used high-throughput TCR beta sequencing to judge whether each TCR beta V gene segment behaved as functional or pseudogenic. Donor age, sex, ethnicity and CMV serostatus were compiled together with the repertoire data. A later genetic analysis used genome-wide SNP genotypes for about 65% of the roughly 670 donors, treating that subset as a discovery cohort. Every discovery cohort repertoire had been produced on one sequencing platform. HLA typing included class I and class II loci at four-digit resolution. The number of donors typed differed by locus, with 629-630 for A, B, C, DRB1 and DQB1, around 500 for DQA1, 600 to 610 for DPA1, and over 400 for DPB1. Several DR-DQ haplotypes were handled as single units for association and clustering because linkage in the cohort was strong. Across 300 to 500 genotyped donors of the cohort, an average of 235,054 unique TCR beta nucleotide sequences per donor were sequenced, and approximately 17% of those sequences were non-productive.

General conclusions and limits of the study: In a later analysis, several top co-occurrence clusters were reported to appear linked to parvovirus B19, influenza, CMV and Epstein-Barr virus. A later analysis associated about 17,000 TCR beta sequences with specific HLA alleles at a false discovery rate of 0.05. The study gave a list of about 170 TCR beta chains associated with cytomegalovirus. A few of the identified cytomegalovirus-associated TCR beta chains were confirmed in vitro to be specific for cytomegalovirus antigens. In a later analysis, HLA-associated TCR beta chains showed more clonal expansion and lower generation probabilities than non-associated chains that were equally common. Because counts were too low, some 17 rarely observed V segments, including chromosome 9 orphons, were excluded from the earlier analysis of some 540 of the donors. A later analysis found that most CMV-associated TCR beta chains appeared HLA-restricted, with HLA associations seemingly driven largely by CMV exposure. Some IMGT-functional V segments, including TRBV6-2 and TRBV6-3, could not be distinguished by the 87-base-pair reads and were therefore excluded. Compared with the 666-donor mean, donors in an Asian-associated ancestry cluster had fewer N-insertions in productive TCRs, according to a later genetic analysis. The presence/absence analyses assumed that sequencing depth was roughly uniform across donors, and that assumption may not be true. When HLA alleles, especially DR and DQ, strongly co-occurred, TCR associations were difficult to assign to individual alleles. Because HLA typing was missing for some donors at each locus, association tests included only the typed subset. A later genetic analysis associated a missense DCLRE1C variant with V-gene and J-gene trimming of TCR beta chains, and an independent cohort replicated the association. The sequencing pipeline was judged likely to have produced a cluster of highly shared sequence variants as a technical artifact. In a later analysis, TCR association rates were found to vary across HLA loci, with the most associated TCRs seen for DRB1 alleles and the fewest for HLA-C alleles. Cytomegalovirus status was reported to be diagnosed by the classifier with high specificity and sensitivity in both the original and validation cohorts. A further reported finding was that TCR beta sequences accurately predicted the HLA-A and HLA-B alleles for most subjects in the first cohort. Correlated functional status among segregating V segments might be attributable to linkage disequilibrium, but an unknown experimental factor could not be ruled out. It was suggested by the authors that the approach could potentially be generalized to other disease states and immunological phenotypes. While some public TCRs were present in many individuals, most TCR sequences turned up only very rarely across donors. In an earlier analysis of fewer than 750 of the donors, most TCR beta V segments were observed in productive rearrangements about 87% or about 30% of the time, broadly matching IMGT annotations. Only TCR beta chains were sequenced in this cohort, and the absence of alpha or paired-chain data limited detectable features. CMV serostatus was the only immune exposure information available for the cohort.

Spanning cysteine to phenylalanine, the CDR3 consists of 13 amino acids. The only DNA kept is the CDR3, 39 bases in frame from the first base. CDR1 and CDR2, per the germline V gene (reference sequence), are LNHNV and YYDKDF. Between the V and J ends, shortened by 1 base and 3 bases respectively, the junction contains 6 bases. The method behind the library was the immunoSEQ multiplex PCR assay. For the multiplex PCR, a mixture combining 60 forward primers for TCR Vbeta segments and 13 reverse primers for TCR Jbeta segments was used. Amplification of the CDR3 region of rearranged TCR beta genes was performed with a multiplex PCR assay on genomic DNA. On the Illumina HiSeq System, the amplified TCR beta libraries were sequenced as 87-base-pair reads. The original pipeline was this. A later analysis tallied 80 million to 95 million unique TCR beta chains across the 666 repertoires, and approximately 9.9 million of those chains were shared by two or more donors. A nearest-neighbor algorithm error-corrected the raw reads and collapsed the reads into unique sequences, merging closely related sequences to remove PCR and sequencing errors. Alignment of CDR3 sequences to IMGT reference sequences was used to assign V, D and J gene segments. For a sequence to be retained, at least a six-nucleotide match to both a V gene segment and a J gene segment was required. Rearrangements were classified as productive when the CDR3 lacked stop codons and remained in frame with V and J, and all other rearrangements were classified as non-productive. CDR3 was defined according to IMGT convention as the region running from the second conserved V-encoded cysteine to the conserved J-encoded phenylalanine. The earlier analysis of approximately 590 of the donors excluded any sequence lacking an unambiguous match to a single V gene segment. In an earlier analysis of approximately 500 of the donors, a V segment was called functional when productive rearrangements were above 56.7%, and segregating when the standard deviation between donors exceeded 5%. A statistical classification framework was built for diagnosing cytomegalovirus status from the catalog of TCR beta chain sequences. A later analysis assigned V and J genes by comparing TCR nucleotide sequences with IMGT/GENE-DB human TR gene sequences. A later analysis assigned CDR3 sequences and most-parsimonious VDJ recombination scenarios with the TCRdist pipeline. In a later analysis, every TCR beta chain was defined by the combination of its CDR3 amino acid sequence and its V-gene family, and reads without a unique V-gene family were dropped. A later analysis removed 600 or so highly shared, low-generation-probability nucleotide sequences to deal with suspected cross-contamination and a sequencing artifact. For each public chain, a later analysis derived a clonal expansion index from normalized ranks of inferred template counts within each repertoire. Generation probabilities in a later analysis came from a VDJ recombination model fitted to out-of-frame rearrangements, and those results were checked against IGoR. In a later analysis, TCR-TCR, TCR-HLA and TCR-CMV co-occurrence was scored with hypergeometric tests, and a repertoire-size bias correction was applied to TCR pairs. A later analysis estimated false discovery rates by permuting HLA or CMV assignments 20 times. In a later analysis, co-occurring TCRs were grouped using DBSCAN, with TCRdist sequence similarity added in when clustering inside HLA-allele-positive subsets. Repertoires with fewer than 30,000 or more than 120,000 public chains, plus five repertoires with anomalous nucleotide sharing, were excluded from co-occurrence clustering. TCRdb carries this immuneACCESS record with in-frame sequences only. Its versions omit some clonotypes, under half of them owing to an unresolved V gene in the studies checked, with the rest unexplained. The V and J calls and clone size come from that table; D and trimming were worked out from the DNA. The sample table records about 110,000 clones; 15% of these occur just once. The ten most abundant clones make up under 2.5% of the sample.

This clone came up a few times. Its recognized antigen is unknown. Per-base quality was not reported, and no clone a single base away is much larger than it. The cohort consisted of 666 healthy bone marrow donors. At the time of sampling, all cohort members were nominally healthy, though unrecorded immune exposures were likely present. The donor tested CMV seronegative, placing the donor among the 352 seronegative members of the cohort. A peripheral blood sample was collected from each donor, and TCR beta sequencing was performed on peripheral blood mononuclear cells. The Qiagen DNeasy Blood Extraction Kit was used to extract genomic DNA from the blood cell samples.

Material for sequencing was PBMCs. This clonotype was sampled from a woman under 30 in good health and CMV-seronegative. The rearrangement joined TRBV15 to TRBJ2-5; the D gene lacks a confident call. DNA sequence: TGTGCCACCAGCAGAGGATCAGAAGAGACCCAGTACTTC. Its protein is CATSRGSEETQYF.